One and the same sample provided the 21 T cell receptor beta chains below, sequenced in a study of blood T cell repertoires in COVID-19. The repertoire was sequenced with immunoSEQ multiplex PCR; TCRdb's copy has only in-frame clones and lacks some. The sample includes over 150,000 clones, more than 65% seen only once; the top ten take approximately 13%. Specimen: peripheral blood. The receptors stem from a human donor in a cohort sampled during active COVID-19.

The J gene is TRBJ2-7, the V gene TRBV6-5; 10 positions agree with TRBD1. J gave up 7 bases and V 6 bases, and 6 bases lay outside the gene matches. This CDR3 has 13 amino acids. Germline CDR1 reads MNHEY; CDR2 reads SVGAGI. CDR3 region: CASSRDRGGEQYF. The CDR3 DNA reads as TGTGCCAGCAGCCGGGACAGGGGAGGTGAGCAGTACTTC.

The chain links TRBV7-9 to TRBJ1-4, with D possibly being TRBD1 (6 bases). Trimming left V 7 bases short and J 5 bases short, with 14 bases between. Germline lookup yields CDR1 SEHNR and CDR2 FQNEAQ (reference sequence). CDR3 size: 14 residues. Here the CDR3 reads CASTTTGQNEKLFF. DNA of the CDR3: TGTGCCAGCACTACGACAGGACAGAATGAAAAACTGTTTTTT.

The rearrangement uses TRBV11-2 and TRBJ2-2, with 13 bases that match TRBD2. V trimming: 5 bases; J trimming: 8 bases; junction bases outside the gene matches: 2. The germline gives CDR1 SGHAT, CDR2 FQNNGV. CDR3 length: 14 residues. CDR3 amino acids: CASSRTSGRGELFF. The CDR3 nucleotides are TGTGCCAGCAGCCGGACTAGCGGGAGAGGGGAGCTGTTTTTT.

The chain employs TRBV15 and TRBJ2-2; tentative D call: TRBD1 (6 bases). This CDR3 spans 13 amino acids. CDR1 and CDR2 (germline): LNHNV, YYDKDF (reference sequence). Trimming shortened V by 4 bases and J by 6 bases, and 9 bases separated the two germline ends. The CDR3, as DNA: TGTGCCACCAGCAAAGGGACATCCGGGGAGCTGTTTTTT. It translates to CATSKGTSGELFF.

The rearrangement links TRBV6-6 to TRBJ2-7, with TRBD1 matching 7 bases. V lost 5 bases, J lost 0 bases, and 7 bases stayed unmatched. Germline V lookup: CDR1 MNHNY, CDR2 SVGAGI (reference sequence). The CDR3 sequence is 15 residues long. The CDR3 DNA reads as TGTGCCAGCAGTAAGGGACAGTCGAGCTCCTACGAGCAGTACTTC. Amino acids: CASSKGQSSSYEQYF.

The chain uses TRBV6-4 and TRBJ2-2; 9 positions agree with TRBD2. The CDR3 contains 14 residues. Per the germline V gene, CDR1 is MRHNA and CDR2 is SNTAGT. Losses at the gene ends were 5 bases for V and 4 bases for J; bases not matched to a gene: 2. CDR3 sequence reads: CASSTTSGTGELFF. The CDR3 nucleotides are TGTGCCAGCAGTACGACTAGCGGCACCGGGGAGCTGTTTTTT.

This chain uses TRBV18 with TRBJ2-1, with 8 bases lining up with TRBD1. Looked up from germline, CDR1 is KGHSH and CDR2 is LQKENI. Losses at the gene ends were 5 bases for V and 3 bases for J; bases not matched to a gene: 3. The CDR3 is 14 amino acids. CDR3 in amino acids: CASSNRGVYNEQFF. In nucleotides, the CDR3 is TGTGCCAGCTCAAACAGGGGGGTCTACAATGAGCAGTTCTTC.

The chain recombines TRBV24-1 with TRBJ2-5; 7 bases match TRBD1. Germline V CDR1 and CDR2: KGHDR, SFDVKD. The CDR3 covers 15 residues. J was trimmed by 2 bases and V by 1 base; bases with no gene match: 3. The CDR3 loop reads CATSDFPGQQETQYF. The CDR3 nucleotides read TGTGCCACCAGTGATTTCCCGGGACAGCAAGAGACCCAGTACTTC.

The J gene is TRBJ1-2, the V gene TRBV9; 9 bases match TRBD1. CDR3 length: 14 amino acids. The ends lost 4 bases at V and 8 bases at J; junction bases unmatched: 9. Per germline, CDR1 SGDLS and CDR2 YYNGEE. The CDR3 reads CASSNLGQGSGYTF. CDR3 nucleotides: TGTGCCAGCAGCAACCTAGGACAGGGGAGCGGCTACACCTTC.

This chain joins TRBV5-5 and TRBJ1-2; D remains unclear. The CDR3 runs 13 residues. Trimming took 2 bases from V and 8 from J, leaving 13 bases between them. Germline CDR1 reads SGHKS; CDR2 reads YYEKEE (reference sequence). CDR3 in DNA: TGTGCCAGCAGCTTCCCAGGCGTGCTCGGCTACACCTTC. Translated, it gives CASSFPGVLGYTF.

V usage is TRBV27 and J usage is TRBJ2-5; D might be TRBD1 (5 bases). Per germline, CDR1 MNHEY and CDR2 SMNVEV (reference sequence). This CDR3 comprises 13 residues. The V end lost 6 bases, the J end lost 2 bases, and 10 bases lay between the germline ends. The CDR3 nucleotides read TGTGCCAGCAGAACAACAGGTCAAGAGACCCAGTACTTC. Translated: CASRTTGQETQYF.

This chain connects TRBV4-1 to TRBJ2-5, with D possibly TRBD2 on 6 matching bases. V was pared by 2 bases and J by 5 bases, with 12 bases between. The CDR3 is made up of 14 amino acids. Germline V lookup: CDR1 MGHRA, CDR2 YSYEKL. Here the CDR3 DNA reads TGCGCCAGCAGCCAATACCGGGGGTTGGAGACCCAGTACTTC. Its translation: CASSQYRGLETQYF.

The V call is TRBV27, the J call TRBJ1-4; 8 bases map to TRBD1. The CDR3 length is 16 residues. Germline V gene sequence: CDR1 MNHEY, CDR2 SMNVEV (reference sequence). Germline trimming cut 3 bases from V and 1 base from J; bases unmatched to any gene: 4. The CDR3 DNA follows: TGTGCCAGCAGTTTCGTCGGACAGGGAACTAATGAAAAACTGTTTTTT. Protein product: CASSFVGQGTNEKLFF.

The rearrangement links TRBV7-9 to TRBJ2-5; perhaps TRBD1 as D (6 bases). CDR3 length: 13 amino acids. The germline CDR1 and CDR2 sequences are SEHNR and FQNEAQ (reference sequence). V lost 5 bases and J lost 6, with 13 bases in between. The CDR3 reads CASSRGQLKTQYF. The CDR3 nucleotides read TGTGCCAGCAGCAGGGGACAACTGAAGACCCAGTACTTC.

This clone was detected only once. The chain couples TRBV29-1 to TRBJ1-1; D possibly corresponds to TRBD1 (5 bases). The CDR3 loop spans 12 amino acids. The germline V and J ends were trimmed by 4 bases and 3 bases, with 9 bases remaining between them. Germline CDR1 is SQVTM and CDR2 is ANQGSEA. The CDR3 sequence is CSVGQSDTEAFF. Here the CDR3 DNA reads TGCAGCGTTGGACAGTCTGACACTGAAGCTTTCTTT.

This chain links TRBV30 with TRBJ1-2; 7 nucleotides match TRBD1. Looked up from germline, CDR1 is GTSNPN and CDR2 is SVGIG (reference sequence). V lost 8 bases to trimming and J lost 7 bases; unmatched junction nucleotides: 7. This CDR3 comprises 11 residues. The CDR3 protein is CAGTGETGYTF. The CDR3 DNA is TGTGCCGGAACAGGGGAGACTGGCTACACCTTC. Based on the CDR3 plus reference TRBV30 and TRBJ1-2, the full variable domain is SQTIHQWPATLVQPVGSPLSLECTVEGTSNPNLYWYRQAAGRGLQLLFYSVGIGQISSEVPQNLSASRPQDRQFILSSKKLLLSDSGFYLCAGTGETGYTFGSGTRLTVV.

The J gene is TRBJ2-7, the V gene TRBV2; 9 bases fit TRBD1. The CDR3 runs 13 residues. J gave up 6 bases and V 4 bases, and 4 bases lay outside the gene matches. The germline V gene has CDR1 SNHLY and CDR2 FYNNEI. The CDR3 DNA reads TGTGCCAGCAGTGGACAGGGGGTAGCCGAGCAGTACTTC. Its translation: CASSGQGVAEQYF.

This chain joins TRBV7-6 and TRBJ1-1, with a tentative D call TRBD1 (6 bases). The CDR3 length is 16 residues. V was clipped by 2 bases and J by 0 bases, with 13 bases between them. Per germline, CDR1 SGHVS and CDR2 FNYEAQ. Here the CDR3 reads CASSLSGGRMNTEAFF. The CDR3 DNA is TGTGCCAGCAGCTTAAGCGGGGGCCGGATGAACACTGAAGCTTTCTTT.

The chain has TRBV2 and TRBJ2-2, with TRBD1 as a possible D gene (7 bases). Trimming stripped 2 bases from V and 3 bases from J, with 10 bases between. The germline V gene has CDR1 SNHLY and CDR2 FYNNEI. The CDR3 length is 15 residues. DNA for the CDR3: TGTGCCAGCAGTGAACAGGGGGGCGACACCGGGGAGCTGTTTTTT. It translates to CASSEQGGDTGELFF.

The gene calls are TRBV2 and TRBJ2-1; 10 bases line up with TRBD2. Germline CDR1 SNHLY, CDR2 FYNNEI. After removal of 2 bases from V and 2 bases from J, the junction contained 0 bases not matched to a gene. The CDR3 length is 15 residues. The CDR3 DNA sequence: TGTGCCAGCAGTGAACTAGCGGGAGCCTACAATGAGCAGTTCTTC. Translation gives CASSELAGAYNEQFF. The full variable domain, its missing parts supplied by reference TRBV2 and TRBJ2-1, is EPEVTQTPSHQVTQMGQEVILRCVPISNHLYFYWYRQILGQKVEFLVSFYNNEISEKSEIFDDQFSVERPDGSNFTLKIRSTKLEDSAMYFCASSELAGAYNEQFFGPGTRLTVL.

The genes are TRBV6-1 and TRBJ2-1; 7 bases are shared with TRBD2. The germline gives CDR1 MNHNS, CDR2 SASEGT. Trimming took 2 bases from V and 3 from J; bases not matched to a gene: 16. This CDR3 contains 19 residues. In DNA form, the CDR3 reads TGTGCCAGCAGTGAACGGGACTACCAATCTCACTCCAACTACAATGAGCAGTTCTTC. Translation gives CASSERDYQSHSNYNEQFF.